This T cell receptor (delta chain) was sequenced for a study of gamma-delta chains in newborns, infants, children. About the research overall: Microbial exposure reportedly drives polyclonal innate γδ T cell expansion after birth.

This clone is termed medium-sized (0.01 to 0.1%). TCRdb reran clone calling via CATT on the reads. The sample yields around 11,000 delta-chain clones, 3.5% seen once. Germline-derived CDR1 and CDR2 are GEAIGNYY and EKD. V lost 3 bases, J lost 0 bases, and 8 bases stayed unmatched. There are 20 residues in the CDR3. The chain is built from TRDV2 and TRDJ3, with 12 bases fitting TRDD3. The specimen sequenced was blood. This sequence was found in a child who was a newborn, infant or young child, either healthy, febrile or measles-vaccinated (not recorded which). The CDR3 region has the DNA TGTGCCTGTGACTCCGTACTGGGGGATACCAGCTCCTGGGACACCCGACAGATGTTTTTC. Protein: CACDSVLGDTSSWDTRQMFF.